The rows below give T cell receptor beta chains drawn from one sample of a study of T cells in Graves' hyperthyroidism and ophthalmopathy. TCRdb fed the multiplex PCR reads into MiXCR, producing one record per CDR3 protein. Here the sample spans 500,000 to 750,000 distinct CDR3 sequences, approximately 15% being singletons. The specimen sequenced was blood. These receptors were taken from a woman in her 30s with Graves' hyperthyroidism. CDR3s include the opening cysteine and the closing phenylalanine or tryptophan. A D gene is named only where the DNA matches it firmly. The size entry is marked missing in some rows and otherwise reads once, few, many or a size class.

j_gene: TRBJ1-1
v_gene: TRBV30
d_gene: TRBD1
abundance: many
CDR3nt: TGTGCCTGGAGTGACGGACAGGGCGACGTTAACACTGAAGCTTTCTTT
CDR3aa: CAWSDGQGDVNTEAFF

j_gene: TRBJ2-3
v_gene: TRBV7-3
d_gene: TRBD2
abundance: many
CDR3nt: TGTGCCAGCAGCTTAAGCGGGAGCTCAGATACGCAGTATTTT
CDR3aa: CASSLSGSSDTQYF

j_gene: TRBJ1-2
v_gene: TRBV27
d_gene: NA
abundance: many
CDR3nt: TGTGCCAGCAGTTTTCGATCCTCTTCCTATGGCTACACCTTC
CDR3aa: CASSFRSSSYGYTF

j_gene: TRBJ2-7
v_gene: TRBV5-1
d_gene: NA
abundance: NA
CDR3nt: TGCGCCAGCAGCTTGGGTTCTGGGAATCAGCAGTACTTC
CDR3aa: CASSLGSGNQQYF

j_gene: TRBJ1-5
v_gene: TRBV6-5
d_gene: NA
abundance: NA
CDR3nt: TGTGCCAGCAGTTACTCCCGGGAGGTGAAGCAGCCCCAGCATTTT
CDR3aa: CASSYSREVKQPQHF

j_gene: TRBJ2-7
v_gene: TRBV19
d_gene: NA
abundance: NA
CDR3nt: TGTGCCAGTAGTACCCCATTGGGCAGGGGAAGCTACGAGCAGTACTTC
CDR3aa: CASSTPLGRGSYEQYF

j_gene: TRBJ2-3
v_gene: TRBV5-1
d_gene: TRBD2
abundance: few
CDR3nt: TGCGCCAGCAGGAGCGGGAATACGCAGTATTTT
CDR3aa: CASRSGNTQYF

j_gene: TRBJ2-7
v_gene: TRBV3-1
d_gene: TRBD2
abundance: many
CDR3nt: TGTGCCAGCAGCTTTGGACTAGCGGGAGAGTACGAGCAGTACTTC
CDR3aa: CASSFGLAGEYEQYF

j_gene: TRBJ2-2
v_gene: TRBV19
d_gene: NA
abundance: few
CDR3nt: TGTGCCAGTAGTATTCGAGAGGCCGGGGAGCTGTTTTTT
CDR3aa: CASSIREAGELFF

j_gene: TRBJ1-5
v_gene: TRBV6-6
d_gene: TRBD1
abundance: many
CDR3nt: TGTGCCAGCAGTTACTTACAGGGGAGGGGTAATCAGCCCCAGCATTTT
CDR3aa: CASSYLQGRGNQPQHF

j_gene: TRBJ1-2
v_gene: TRBV5-6
d_gene: NA
abundance: many
CDR3nt: TGTGCCAGCAGCTTGATGTGGAGGGGGGACTATGGCTACACCTTC
CDR3aa: CASSLMWRGDYGYTF

j_gene: TRBJ2-7
v_gene: TRBV27
d_gene: NA
abundance: many
CDR3nt: TGTGCCAGCAGTTCCTCAGGGCACTACGAGCAGTACTTC
CDR3aa: CASSSSGHYEQYF

j_gene: TRBJ2-3
v_gene: TRBV5-1
d_gene: TRBD2
abundance: few
CDR3nt: TGCGCCAGCAGCCGGGGACTAGCGGGAGGGCTTAGCACAGATACGCAGTATTTT
CDR3aa: CASSRGLAGGLSTDTQYF

j_gene: TRBJ2-7
v_gene: TRBV3-1
d_gene: TRBD2
abundance: few
CDR3nt: TGTGCCAGCAGCCTCACACCCGGACTAGCGAACTACGAGCAGTACTTC
CDR3aa: CASSLTPGLANYEQYF

j_gene: TRBJ2-6
v_gene: TRBV27
d_gene: NA
abundance: many
CDR3nt: TGTGCCAGCAGTTTCACAGGGTTTGGGGCCAACGTCCTGACTTTC
CDR3aa: CASSFTGFGANVLTF

j_gene: TRBJ2-1
v_gene: TRBV4-2
d_gene: NA
abundance: many
CDR3nt: TGTGCCAGCAGCCAAGATGGCAATGAGCAGTTCTTC
CDR3aa: CASSQDGNEQFF

j_gene: TRBJ2-5
v_gene: TRBV6-1
d_gene: NA
abundance: many
CDR3nt: TGTGCCAGCGAAGGAACAGGGAGTGAGACCCAGTACTTC
CDR3aa: CASEGTGSETQYF

j_gene: TRBJ1-2
v_gene: TRBV2
d_gene: NA
abundance: few
CDR3nt: TGTGCCAGCAGTCCTGAGGGGAGGGGGGGTAACTATGGCTACACCTTC
CDR3aa: CASSPEGRGGNYGYTF

j_gene: TRBJ1-5
v_gene: TRBV6-2/TRBV6-3
d_gene: NA
abundance: NA
CDR3nt: TGTGCCAGTAACAGCCTTAGCAATCAGCCCCAGCATTTT
CDR3aa: CASNSLSNQPQHF

j_gene: TRBJ1-3
v_gene: TRBV2
d_gene: NA
abundance: few
CDR3nt: TGTGCCACCCTTTCTTCTGGAAACACCATATATTTT
CDR3aa: CATLSSGNTIYF

j_gene: TRBJ2-7
v_gene: TRBV6-5
d_gene: TRBD1
abundance: many
CDR3nt: TGTGCCAGCAGTTACAGGGGACAGTTGGCTCCTATCTACGAGCAGTACTTC
CDR3aa: CASSYRGQLAPIYEQYF

j_gene: TRBJ2-1
v_gene: TRBV7-2
d_gene: NA
abundance: NA
CDR3nt: TGTGCCAGCAGCCTCCCGGGCCACAGTGAGCAGTTCTTC
CDR3aa: CASSLPGHSEQFF

j_gene: TRBJ2-2
v_gene: TRBV20-1
d_gene: NA
abundance: NA
CDR3nt: TGCAGTGCTAGCCCGGAGGACACCGGGGAGCTGTTTTTT
CDR3aa: CSASPEDTGELFF

j_gene: TRBJ2-1
v_gene: TRBV5-4
d_gene: NA
abundance: NA
CDR3nt: TGTGCCAGCAGTCCTGGGTCGCCCGCTGAGCAGTTCTTC
CDR3aa: CASSPGSPAEQFF

j_gene: TRBJ2-1
v_gene: TRBV12-3/TRBV12-4
d_gene: NA
abundance: NA
CDR3nt: TGTGCCAGCAGCGGGACCCCTGCGCACAATGAGCAGTTCTTC
CDR3aa: CASSGTPAHNEQFF

j_gene: TRBJ2-1
v_gene: TRBV6-2/TRBV6-3
d_gene: NA
abundance: many
CDR3nt: TGTGCCAGCACCTCACCGGGACTCAGCTCCTACAATGAGCAGTTCTTC
CDR3aa: CASTSPGLSSYNEQFF

j_gene: TRBJ2-7
v_gene: TRBV27
d_gene: NA
abundance: few
CDR3nt: TGTGCCAGCAGTTTATTTTTTTCCTCCGGGACGGTCTACGAGCAGTACTTC
CDR3aa: CASSLFFSSGTVYEQYF

j_gene: TRBJ2-2
v_gene: TRBV27
d_gene: NA
abundance: many
CDR3nt: TGTGCCAGCAGTTCGTCCCCAGGGGCGTCGTACACCGGGGAGCTGTTTTTT
CDR3aa: CASSSSPGASYTGELFF

j_gene: TRBJ2-1
v_gene: TRBV3-1
d_gene: TRBD2
abundance: many
CDR3nt: TGTGCCAGCAGCCTCGGACTAGCGAGCAATGAGCAGTTCTTC
CDR3aa: CASSLGLASNEQFF

j_gene: TRBJ2-1
v_gene: TRBV12-3/TRBV12-4
d_gene: NA
abundance: NA
CDR3nt: TGTGCCAGCAGCCGGGGGGCGGGAGTCGAGCAGTTCTTC
CDR3aa: CASSRGAGVEQFF

j_gene: TRBJ2-2
v_gene: TRBV12-5
d_gene: TRBD2
abundance: NA
CDR3nt: TGTGCTAGTGGTTTGAGGCTAGCGGGCCCTCTACCCGGGGAGCTGTTTTTT
CDR3aa: CASGLRLAGPLPGELFF

j_gene: TRBJ2-7
v_gene: TRBV7-9
d_gene: TRBD2
abundance: many
CDR3nt: TGTGCCAGCAGCCGATCCACCGGACTAGCGGGGACCGAGCAGTACTTC
CDR3aa: CASSRSTGLAGTEQYF

j_gene: TRBJ2-1
v_gene: TRBV20-1
d_gene: TRBD2
abundance: NA
CDR3nt: TGCAGTGCAAAACCGGGACTAGCGGGAGAGGCAGGGTCCTACAATGAGCAGTTCTTC
CDR3aa: CSAKPGLAGEAGSYNEQFF

j_gene: TRBJ2-2
v_gene: TRBV29-1
d_gene: TRBD1
abundance: many
CDR3nt: TGCAGCGTTGACAGGGGGCGGACCGGGGAGCTGTTTTTT
CDR3aa: CSVDRGRTGELFF

j_gene: TRBJ2-5
v_gene: TRBV20-1
d_gene: NA
abundance: many
CDR3nt: TGCAGTGCTAGGGCTGTATCCCAAGGGGAGACCCAGTACTTC
CDR3aa: CSARAVSQGETQYF

j_gene: TRBJ2-1
v_gene: TRBV19
d_gene: NA
abundance: NA
CDR3nt: TGTGCCAGTACCCCCGGACAGAACTCCTACAATGAGCAGTTCTTC
CDR3aa: CASTPGQNSYNEQFF

j_gene: TRBJ1-1
v_gene: TRBV12-3/TRBV12-4
d_gene: NA
abundance: few
CDR3nt: TGTGCCAGCAGCCAAACGAACACTAACACTGAAGCTTTCTTT
CDR3aa: CASSQTNTNTEAFF

j_gene: TRBJ1-4
v_gene: TRBV7-2
d_gene: NA
abundance: few
CDR3nt: TGTGCCAGCAGCTTAGATGCTGATGAAAAACTGGTTTTT
CDR3aa: CASSLDADEKLVF

j_gene: TRBJ2-3
v_gene: TRBV12-5
d_gene: TRBD2
abundance: NA
CDR3nt: TGTGCTAGTGGCAGCGGGAGCAGAACAGATACGCAGTATTTT
CDR3aa: CASGSGSRTDTQYF

j_gene: TRBJ2-7
v_gene: TRBV19
d_gene: TRBD1
abundance: few
CDR3nt: TGTGCCAGTAGTATAGGACAGGGTGGGGACGAGCAGTACTTC
CDR3aa: CASSIGQGGDEQYF

j_gene: TRBJ1-6
v_gene: TRBV5-5
d_gene: NA
abundance: NA
CDR3nt: TGTGCCAGCAGCTGGGACGGGAATTCACCCCTCCACTTT
CDR3aa: CASSWDGNSPLHF

j_gene: TRBJ2-2
v_gene: TRBV19
d_gene: TRBD2
abundance: NA
CDR3nt: TGTGCCAGTAGTACTCTGGGACTAGCGGGAAAAAACACCGGGGAGCTGTTTTTT
CDR3aa: CASSTLGLAGKNTGELFF